This T cell receptor beta chain originates from a study of cytomegalovirus exposure and HLA in healthy donors. PCR used 60 Vbeta primers and 13 Jbeta primers. Repertoires were generated with immunoSEQ multiplex PCR, while TCRdb's copy carries only in-frame clones and drops some. There are about 180,000 clones in the sample; approximately 79% occur only once, and 0.69% lies in the top ten. General study results and limits: A later analysis linked a missense DCLRE1C variant to TCR beta V- and J-gene trimming. By HLA locus, TCR association rates varied in a later analysis, with DRB1 showing the most and HLA-C the fewest. The study labeled around 160 TCR beta chains cytomegalovirus-associated.

V shed 5 bases and J shed 3 bases, with 12 bases lying between them. The V gene's germline CDR1 is SGHRS and CDR2 YFSETQ. This CDR3 has 13 amino acids. A note on this clone: No antigen is known for it.

The origin of this receptor is a woman aged 40 to 50 in good health and CMV-seronegative. The chain carries TRBV5-1 and TRBJ2-7; TRBD2 might be the D (6 bases). Input material: PBMCs. The CDR3 nucleotides are TGCGCCAGCAGTCGGGGGACCAACTACGAGCAGTACTTC. Residues: CASSRGTNYEQYF. Complete variable domain (other parts from reference TRBV5-1 and TRBJ2-7): KAGVTQTPRYLIKTRGQQVTLSCSPISGHRSVSWYQQTPGQGLQFLFEYFSETQRNKGNFPGRFSGRQFSNSRSEMNVSTLELGDSALYLCASSRGTNYEQYFGPGTRLTVT.